These 23 T cell receptor beta chains came from one sample sequenced in a study of T cells in tumors after PD-1 blockade. Here immunoSEQ multiplex PCR was the method, and the copy in TCRdb shows in-frame clones only, minus some. The sample holds approximately 46,000 clones, 60% to 80% seen once. The specimen comprised PBMCs, sampled before anti-PD-1 treatment. The receptors come from a human donor with basal cell carcinoma.

V and J are TRBV5-6 and TRBJ2-2; 10 nucleotides align to TRBD2. V trimming: 3 bases; J trimming: 6 bases; junction bases outside the gene matches: 8. The CDR3 runs to 16 residues. Germline CDR1 reads SGHDT; CDR2 reads YYEEEE. CDR3 loop: CASSYLAGDRAGELFF. CDR3 DNA: TGTGCCAGCAGCTATCTAGCGGGGGATAGGGCCGGGGAGCTGTTTTTT.

The gene calls are TRBV2 and TRBJ1-3; D unresolved. This CDR3 is 13 amino acids long. Germline CDR1 is SNHLY and CDR2 is FYNNEI. The V end was cut by 7 bases, the J end by 4 bases, with 11 bases between. This CDR3 is CASIQDSGNTIYF. In DNA, the CDR3 is TGTGCCAGCATTCAGGATTCAGGAAACACCATATATTTT. The full variable domain, in which reference TRBV2 and TRBJ1-3 provide the parts outside the CDR3, is EPEVTQTPSHQVTQMGQEVILRCVPISNHLYFYWYRQILGQKVEFLVSFYNNEISEKSEIFDDQFSVERPDGSNFTLKIRSTKLEDSAMYFCASIQDSGNTIYFGEGSWLTVV.

The chain links TRBV28 to TRBJ1-6; 9 bases are a match to TRBD1. Germline CDR1 reads MDHEN; CDR2 reads SYDVKM. This CDR3 contains 16 residues. Germline trimming cut 5 bases from V and 7 bases from J; bases unmatched to any gene: 9. The CDR3 bases are TGTGCCAGCAGTCCCCTACATGGGACAGGGAATTCACCCCTCCACTTT. Its translation is CASSPLHGTGNSPLHF.

The genes are TRBV27 and TRBJ2-1; the match to TRBD2 covers 16 bases. J was trimmed by 2 bases and V by 4 bases; bases with no gene match: 11. CDR3 length: 20 residues. Germline V gene data show CDR1 as MNHEY and CDR2 as SMNVEV (reference sequence). The CDR3 loop reads CASSCLGGTSGRGAYNEQFF. The CDR3 coding sequence is TGTGCCAGCAGTTGCCTCGGGGGGACTAGCGGGAGGGGGGCCTACAATGAGCAGTTCTTC.

The rearrangement uses TRBV5-4 and TRBJ1-1; D is unresolved. The V end lost 2 bases, the J end lost 5 bases, and 10 bases lay between the germline ends. The length of the CDR3 is 13 residues. Germline V gives CDR1 SGHNT, CDR2 YYREEE (reference sequence). The CDR3: CASSLRSETEAFF. The CDR3 DNA sequence: TGTGCCAGCAGCTTAAGGTCGGAGACTGAAGCTTTCTTT. Combining the CDR3 with reference TRBV5-4 and TRBJ1-1 gives the whole variable domain ETGVTQSPTHLIKTRGQQVTLRCSSQSGHNTVSWYQQALGQGPQFIFQYYREEENGRGNFPPRFSGLQFPNYSSELNVNALELDDSALYLCASSLRSETEAFFGQGTRLTVV.

V gene TRBV28 combines with J gene TRBJ1-1; TRBD1 aligns across 7 bases. V trimming: 7 bases; J trimming: 5 bases; junction bases outside the gene matches: 10. CDR1 is MDHEN and CDR2 is SYDVKM in the germline V gene. The CDR3 is 14 residues long. In DNA, the CDR3 is TGTGCCAGCAACTTACAGGGGCGTGGGACTGAAGCTTTCTTT. Amino acids: CASNLQGRGTEAFF.

V and J are TRBV2 and TRBJ1-3; TRBD1 is a possible D gene (5 bases). The CDR3 spans 15 residues. Germline loops: CDR1 SNHLY, CDR2 FYNNEI. The V end lost 3 bases, the J end lost 4 bases, and 13 bases lay between the germline ends. Here the CDR3 reads CASSDGQGYGNTIYF. The CDR3 DNA reads TGTGCCAGCAGTGATGGGCAGGGTTACGGAAACACCATATATTTT.

The table lists this clone with a count of one. The V and J genes are TRBV18 and TRBJ1-3; the D is unclear. This CDR3 has 15 residues. Looked up from germline, CDR1 is KGHSH and CDR2 is LQKENI. Trimming shortened V by 5 bases and J by 3 bases, and 14 bases separated the two germline ends. CDR3 nucleotide sequence: TGTGCCAGCTCATCCCGGACGGCAGGTGGAAACACCATATATTTT. Translation gives CASSSRTAGGNTIYF. Filled out from reference TRBV18 and TRBJ1-3, the complete variable domain reads NAGVMQNPRHLVRRRGQEARLRCSPMKGHSHVYWYRQLPEEGLKFMVYLQKENIIDESGMPKERFSAEFPKEGPSILRIQQVVRGDSAAYFCASSSRTAGGNTIYFGEGSWLTVV.

V usage is TRBV9 and J usage is TRBJ2-3; 7 nucleotides match TRBD2. Germline CDR1 reads SGDLS; CDR2 reads YYNGEE. CDR3 length equals 14 residues. After removal of 4 bases from V and 4 bases from J, the junction contained 6 bases not matched to a gene. This chain's CDR3 is CASSPGGISDTQYF. The CDR3 DNA is TGTGCCAGCAGCCCGGGGGGTATTTCAGATACGCAGTATTTT. Drawing the rest from reference TRBV9 and TRBJ2-3, the complete variable domain is DSGVTQTPKHLITATGQRVTLRCSPRSGDLSVYWYQQSLDQGLQFLIQYYNGEERAKGNILERFSAQQFPDLHSELNLSSLELGDSALYFCASSPGGISDTQYFGPGTRLTVL.

This chain's CDR3 is CASSFLTGTGTGELFF. Written as DNA, the CDR3 is TGTGCCAGCAGCTTCCTCACCGGGACAGGGACCGGGGAGCTGTTTTTT. The gene calls are TRBV5-5 and TRBJ2-2; 9 nucleotides match TRBD1. The length of the CDR3 is 16 residues. Trimming removed 2 bases from V and 5 bases from J; junction bases left unmatched: 7. The germline CDR1 and CDR2 sequences are SGHKS and YYEKEE (reference sequence).

This rearrangement joins TRBV7-3 to TRBJ1-1; maybe TRBD1 (5 bases). V lost 2 bases and J lost 3, with 10 bases in between. This CDR3 comprises 14 residues. The germline V gene has CDR1 SGHTA and CDR2 FQGTGA. The CDR3 DNA reads TGTGCCAGCAGCTTATCAGGGATCGACACTGAAGCTTTCTTT. This sequence encodes CASSLSGIDTEAFF.

The chain recombines TRBV24-1 with TRBJ1-5, with TRBD1 as a possible D gene (5 bases). Trimming pared 4 bases from V and 6 bases from J, leaving 9 bases between. The CDR3 covers 13 residues. Germline V gene sequence: CDR1 KGHDR, CDR2 SFDVKD. Written as DNA, the CDR3 is TGTGCCACCAGTGAGGGCAGGGTTCAGCCCCAGCATTTT. This sequence encodes CATSEGRVQPQHF.

This chain links TRBV7-2 with TRBJ2-2, with D tentatively TRBD2 (5 bases). Trimming removed 5 bases from V and 7 bases from J, with 17 bases in between. The CDR3 length is 15 residues. Germline lookup yields CDR1 SGHTA and CDR2 FQGNSA. CDR3 protein: CASSPRTRSGGELFF. In DNA form, the CDR3 reads TGTGCCAGCAGCCCCCGGACTCGGAGCGGCGGGGAGCTGTTTTTT.

This sequence joins TRBV18 and TRBJ1-3; no firm D call. This CDR3 region has 14 residues. Trimming removed 4 bases from V and 0 bases from J, with 7 bases in between. The germline V gene encodes CDR1 KGHSH and CDR2 LQKENI. In DNA form, the CDR3 reads TGTGCCAGCTCACGGTTCGACTCTGGAAACACCATATATTTT. This translates into CASSRFDSGNTIYF.

The rearrangement links TRBV6-2 or TRBV6-3 to TRBJ1-2; D is undetermined. This CDR3 comprises 13 residues. The germline gives CDR1 MNHEY, CDR2 SVGEGT. The V end was cut by 5 bases, the J end by 4 bases, with 11 bases between. DNA for the CDR3: TGTGCCAGCAGTCACGGCGGGGTCTATGGCTACACCTTC. It yields the protein CASSHGGVYGYTF.

CDR3 sequence: CSVEEGRANEQFF. DNA of the CDR3: TGCAGCGTTGAAGAGGGCAGGGCCAATGAGCAGTTCTTC. This rearrangement joins TRBV29-1 to TRBJ2-1; TRBD1 might be the D (5 bases). In germline, CDR1 is SQVTM, CDR2 ANQGSEA. CDR3 length: 13 amino acids. Trimming stripped 0 bases from V and 6 bases from J, with 9 bases between.

This chain connects TRBV5-1 to TRBJ2-2; D may be TRBD2 (5 bases). The germline V gene encodes CDR1 SGHRS and CDR2 YFSETQ. The CDR3 extends over 15 amino acids. The V and J ends lost 0 bases and 4 bases respectively, with 10 bases between them. The CDR3 sequence: CASSLDPGSTGELFF. In DNA form, the CDR3 reads TGCGCCAGCAGCTTGGATCCGGGGAGCACCGGGGAGCTGTTTTTT. Drawing the rest from reference TRBV5-1 and TRBJ2-2, the complete variable domain is KAGVTQTPRYLIKTRGQQVTLSCSPISGHRSVSWYQQTPGQGLQFLFEYFSETQRNKGNFPGRFSGRQFSNSRSEMNVSTLELGDSALYLCASSLDPGSTGELFFGEGSRLTVL.

CDR3 protein: CASSPGMGSQHF. The CDR3 DNA is TGTGCCAGCAGCCCAGGGATGGGGTCCCAGCATTTT. The chain links TRBV3-1 (or the pseudogene TRBV3-2) to TRBJ1-5; D perhaps matches TRBD1 (5 bases). V was trimmed by 4 bases and J by 11 bases, leaving 12 bases between them. Germline V gene data show CDR1 as LGHDT and CDR2 as YNNKEL (reference sequence). The CDR3 spans 12 residues.

V and J are TRBV2 and TRBJ2-3; D gene ambiguous. Trimming took off 4 bases at V and 7 bases at J, with 15 bases between the two ends. Germline lookup yields CDR1 SNHLY and CDR2 FYNNEI. The CDR3 spans 14 residues. CDR3 region: CASSVSSSANTQYF. The CDR3 DNA is TGTGCCAGCAGTGTTAGCTCCTCCGCGAATACGCAGTATTTT.

The chain recombines TRBV6-5 with TRBJ2-7; D is undetermined. CDR3 length: 13 residues. CDR1 is MNHEY, CDR2 SVGAGI, per germline. Trimming pared 7 bases from V and 2 bases from J, leaving 12 bases between. In DNA form, the CDR3 reads TGTGCCAGCACGGAGCGTTTTGCCTACGAGCAGTACTTC. Residues: CASTERFAYEQYF.

The chain joins TRBV2 to TRBJ1-6; D is unclear. Trimming removed 8 bases at V and 4 bases at J, with 9 bases between. There are 13 residues in the CDR3. Germline CDR1 SNHLY, CDR2 FYNNEI. The DNA for the CDR3 is TGTGCCAGCTGCACGGGGTATAATTCACCCCTCCACTTT. Encoded protein: CASCTGYNSPLHF.

The gene calls are TRBV5-6 and TRBJ2-7; 8 positions match TRBD1. The CDR3 length is 12 residues. V lost 3 bases to trimming and J lost 7 bases; unmatched junction nucleotides: 3. Germline V gene lookup returns CDR1 SGHDT and CDR2 YYEEEE. The CDR3 region has the DNA TGTGCCAGCAGCTCACGACAGGGGGAGCAGTACTTC. Translating it yields CASSSRQGEQYF. The whole variable domain, filled in from reference TRBV5-6 and TRBJ2-7, reads DAGVTQSPTHLIKTRGQQVTLRCSPKSGHDTVSWYQQALGQGPQFIFQYYEEEERQRGNFPDRFSGHQFPNYSSELNVNALLLGDSALYLCASSSRQGEQYFGPGTRLTVT.

The chain carries TRBV24-1 and TRBJ2-3; 12 bases are shared with TRBD2. V shed 3 bases, J shed 4 bases, and the junction held 4 bases outside the gene matches. CDR3 length: 16 amino acids. Per germline, CDR1 KGHDR and CDR2 SFDVKD. CDR3: CATSDPTSGSADTQYF. Written as DNA, the CDR3 is TGTGCCACCAGTGATCCGACTAGCGGGAGCGCAGATACGCAGTATTTT.